A single sample gave rise to the 10 T cell receptor beta chains below, sequenced in a study of blood T cell repertoires in COVID-19. Clones were sequenced by immunoSEQ multiplex PCR, and TCRdb holds only the in-frame ones, with some missing. The table includes 150,000 to 180,000 clones, roughly nine tenths detected once. Source material: peripheral blood. These receptors all come from a middle-aged woman with acute or convalescent COVID-19.

This chain connects TRBV5-1 to TRBJ1-1; TRBD1 matches at 9 bases. Trimming removed 0 bases from V and 3 bases from J; junction bases left unmatched: 3. Germline-derived CDR1 and CDR2 are SGHRS and YFSETQ. This CDR3 region has 15 residues. CDR3 loop: CASSLGTGVDTEAFF. In nucleotides, the CDR3 is TGCGCCAGCAGCTTGGGGACAGGGGTCGACACTGAAGCTTTCTTT.

The chain joins TRBV7-2 to TRBJ2-3; TRBD2 might be the D (6 bases). The germline CDR1 and CDR2 sequences are SGHTA and FQGNSA. The CDR3 length is 15 residues. The V gene lost 2 bases and the J gene lost 4 bases, with 13 bases spanning the gap. Written as DNA, the CDR3 is TGTGCCAGCAGCTTAACGGGAGTGGCCCCAGATACGCAGTATTTT. Translation: CASSLTGVAPDTQYF.

This sequence joins TRBV24-1 and TRBJ2-3; 15 bases map to TRBD2. This CDR3 has 16 amino acids. The V segment lost 3 bases and the J segment 7 bases; nucleotides outside the gene matches: 4. Germline V CDR1 and CDR2: KGHDR, SFDVKD. CDR3 nucleotides: TGTGCCACCAGTGATCCCGGGACTAGCGGGAGGAATACGCAGTATTTT. Amino acids: CATSDPGTSGRNTQYF.

DNA of the CDR3: TGTGCCAGCGGGATAACGGACAGGGGGCTTGGCACCGGGGAGCTGTTTTTT. Encoded protein: CASGITDRGLGTGELFF. The J gene is TRBJ2-2, the V gene TRBV2, with 11 bases fitting TRBD1. V dropped 8 bases and J dropped 4; count of bases not matched to a gene: 12. CDR1 is SNHLY, CDR2 FYNNEI, per germline. The CDR3 loop spans 17 amino acids.

The chain joins TRBV12-3 or TRBV12-4 to TRBJ2-5, with a weak D call TRBD1 (5 bases). V shed 6 bases and J shed 1 base, with 9 bases lying between them. This CDR3 comprises 13 residues. The CDR3 is CASRRQPQETQYF. Here the CDR3 DNA reads TGTGCCAGCAGAAGACAGCCCCAAGAGACCCAGTACTTC.

This sequence joins TRBV18 and TRBJ1-6; a possible D gene is TRBD1 (5 bases). V lost 2 bases and J lost 8, with 7 bases in between. The CDR3 extends over 13 amino acids. CDR1 is KGHSH and CDR2 is LQKENI in the germline V gene. For the CDR3, the DNA is TGTGCCAGCTCACCAGTAGGGGATTCACCCCTCCACTTT. It specifies CASSPVGDSPLHF.

This chain joins TRBV15 and TRBJ1-5; 10 bases agree with TRBD1. This CDR3 comprises 17 residues. In germline, CDR1 is LNHNV, CDR2 YYDKDF (reference sequence). Unmatched junction bases numbered 5, after V lost 3 bases and J lost 0 bases. The CDR3 sequence is CATSSDRGPFSNQPQHF. The CDR3 DNA sequence: TGTGCCACCAGCAGCGACAGGGGGCCGTTTAGCAATCAGCCCCAGCATTTT. Supplemented by reference TRBV15 and TRBJ1-5, the full variable domain reads DAMVIQNPRYQVTQFGKPVTLSCSQTLNHNVMYWYQQKSSQAPKLLFHYYDKDFNNEADTPDNFQSRRPNTSFCFLDIRSPGLGDTAMYLCATSSDRGPFSNQPQHFGDGTRLSIL.

V gene TRBV5-6 combines with J gene TRBJ1-1; D is perhaps TRBD1 (6 bases). The V gene lost 6 bases and the J gene lost 1 base, with 10 bases spanning the gap. The CDR3 has 13 amino acids. Germline values: CDR1 SGHDT, CDR2 YYEEEE. CDR3 DNA: TGTGCCAGCAACGGACAGTCGAACACTGAAGCTTTCTTT. This codes for CASNGQSNTEAFF.

The CDR3 nucleotides read TGTGCCAGCAGCCCCTTTACATCGAACACCGGGGAGCTGTTTTTT. It yields the protein CASSPFTSNTGELFF. V usage is TRBV7-3 and J usage is TRBJ2-2; D not resolved. CDR3 length equals 15 residues. Germline CDR1 and CDR2: SGHTA and FQGTGA. The ends were cut back, 5 bases at V and 0 bases at J, with 10 bases in the middle.

The chain combines TRBV4-1 with TRBJ2-1; 8 bases line up with TRBD1. Germline CDR1 reads MGHRA; CDR2 reads YSYEKL. Losses at the gene ends were 2 bases for V and 4 bases for J; bases not matched to a gene: 7. There are 16 residues in the CDR3. CDR3 amino acids: CASSQPHRDRYNEQFF. In nucleotides, the CDR3 is TGCGCCAGCAGCCAACCCCACCGGGACAGGTACAATGAGCAGTTCTTC.